The TCR beta chain under discussion was sequenced for a study of beta chain features in type 1 diabetes. Overall study findings and caveats: A moderate, significant TCRB CDR3 shortening appeared in type 1 diabetes across four CD4+ subsets.

The study reverse transcribed the entire isolated RNA, so it sequenced expressed TCRB transcripts. The data were produced by immunoSEQ multiplex PCR, yet TCRdb's version contains in-frame clones alone and is incomplete. The table shows roughly 150,000 clones, with roughly 8% occurring only once. As for this clone: Its antigen is not known.

This receptor was taken from a man between 18 and 35 years old with type 1 diabetes. The sequenced sample was central memory CD4+ T cells from blood.

CDR3 loop: CASSLTQGLAGYTF. In nucleotides, the CDR3 is TGTGCCAGCAGTTTAACCCAGGGTCTGGCTGGCTACACCTTC. V is TRBV28 and J is TRBJ1-2; perhaps TRBD1 as D (5 bases). The CDR3 consists of 14 residues. V lost 2 bases and J lost 7, with 14 bases in between. CDR1 and CDR2 (germline): MDHEN, SYDVKM.